This T cell receptor (beta chain) was recovered during a study of response to subunit inactivated influenza vaccine (dated by TCRdb to 2017 to 2018). Concerning the study at large: The study used deep quantitative T cell receptor repertoire profiling to track responses to a trivalent subunit inactivated influenza vaccine. Study-wide findings and limitations: According to the authors, only a limited number of new T cells may be recruited by each seasonal influenza vaccination.

The CDR3, cysteine through phenylalanine, is 16 amino acids long. Left in the record is the CDR3 DNA by itself, 48 bases read in frame from the first base. V and J lose 6 bases and 3 bases, and a span of 15 bases separates them. CDR1 MNHNS and CDR2 SASEGT were looked up in the germline V gene. Receptors were amplified or captured by RT-PCR. The run used an Illumina HiSeq 2500. TCRdb reanalyzed the raw reads on its own, using fastp at Q25 for trimming and MiXCR for clone calling, and kept in-frame beta chains. One record per CDR3 amino acid sequence lists the most common genes and DNA. This sample is represented by roughly 760,000 distinct CDR3 sequences; around 20% of them were singletons. Roughly 10% of the sample is held by the ten biggest clonotypes. As regards this clonotype: What this receptor recognizes is not known. Base qualities are missing; no much larger clone stands one base away.

This clonotype was sampled from a man aged 50 or older who received an inactivated influenza vaccine. Donor details come from another sample of the same person, matched by shared clones. Sequencing was performed on PBMCs from blood, taken roughly 5 days after vaccination. The rearrangement joined TRBV6-1 to TRBJ2-6, with no confident D gene call. The DNA sequence is TGTGCCAGCAGGGCAGGTGCTGGGGTTGGGGCCAACGTCCTGACTTTC. Its translation reads: CASRAGAGVGANVLTF.